This is a list of T cell receptor beta chains from one sample in a study of T cell responses to AZD1222 COVID-19 vaccine. Data came from immunoSEQ multiplex PCR; TCRdb stores just in-frame clones and leaves some out. The profile shows about 150,000 clones, more than 75% of them singletons. The specimen was peripheral blood, collected 28 days after the second AZD1222 dose. The origin of the receptors is an adult who received the AZD1222 COVID-19 vaccine. CDR3s include the opening cysteine and the closing phenylalanine or tryptophan. D genes are given only for firm matches. Some rows mark clone size as missing; the rest say once, few, many or name a class of expanded clone.

d_call	clone_size	v_call	j_call	cdr3_aa	cdr3_nt
TRBD2	-	TRBV3-1/TRBV3-2	TRBJ2-3	CASSLGTSGKDTQYF	TGTGCCAGCAGCCTCGGGACTAGCGGGAAGGATACGCAGTATTTT
TRBD1	-	TRBV2	TRBJ1-1	CASSLQTGGLTEAFF	TGTGCCAGCAGCTTACAGACAGGGGGCCTCACTGAAGCTTTCTTT
TRBD2	-	TRBV28	TRBJ2-7	CASSPPQAGGAYEQYF	TGTGCCAGCAGTCCCCCTCAAGCGGGAGGCGCCTACGAGCAGTACTTC
-	-	TRBV19	TRBJ1-3	CASSSRGSGNTIYF	TGTGCCAGTAGTTCTCGCGGCTCTGGAAACACCATATATTTT
-	-	TRBV29-1	TRBJ2-1	CSVAGVDEQFF	TGCAGCGTTGCAGGGGTCGATGAGCAGTTCTTC
-	-	TRBV5-6	TRBJ1-1	CASSLRGSLVSEAFF	TGTGCCAGCAGCCTAAGGGGGAGTTTGGTCTCTGAAGCTTTCTTT
TRBD2	-	TRBV7-8	TRBJ2-3	CASSTSSGSRTDTQYF	TGTGCCAGCAGCACTTCTAGCGGGTCAAGGACAGATACGCAGTATTTT
TRBD2	-	TRBV18	TRBJ2-7	CASSPFRAREGGHEQYF	TGTGCCAGCTCACCATTCAGGGCGCGGGAGGGAGGTCACGAGCAGTACTTC
-	-	TRBV2	TRBJ2-7	CASGSGEDHEQYF	TGTGCCAGCGGGTCCGGGGAGGATCACGAGCAGTACTTC
TRBD1	-	TRBV5-1	TRBJ2-3	CASSWTGGFTDTQYF	TGCGCCAGCAGCTGGACAGGGGGCTTCACAGATACGCAGTATTTT
TRBD2	many	TRBV4-2	TRBJ2-2	CASSQQGLAVNTGELFF	TGTGCCAGCAGCCAACAGGGACTAGCGGTAAACACCGGGGAGCTGTTTTTT
-	-	TRBV7-9	TRBJ1-1	CASSLAGLNTEAFF	TGTGCCAGCAGCTTAGCGGGTTTGAACACTGAAGCTTTCTTT
-	few	TRBV29-1	TRBJ1-2	CSVVGGVRGYTF	TGCAGCGTTGTAGGAGGGGTGAGGGGCTACACCTTC
-	once	TRBV2	TRBJ2-1	CASTTTGNYNEQFF	TGTGCCAGCACCACTACCGGGAACTACAATGAGCAGTTCTTC
TRBD2	-	TRBV3-1/TRBV3-2	TRBJ2-1	CASSQRTSGGSSYNEQFF	TGTGCCAGCAGCCAAAGGACTAGCGGGGGGAGCTCCTACAATGAGCAGTTCTTC
-	-	TRBV2	TRBJ1-5	CASSQRLNQPQHF	TGTGCCAGCAGCCAACGGCTCAATCAGCCCCAGCATTTT
-	-	TRBV5-8	TRBJ2-3	CASSLELSTDTQYF	TGTGCCAGCAGCTTAGAGCTAAGCACAGATACGCAGTATTTT
TRBD1	-	TRBV28	TRBJ1-2	CASSLGTGKGYTF	TGTGCCAGCAGTTTAGGGACAGGGAAAGGCTACACCTTC
TRBD1	-	TRBV20-1	TRBJ2-2	CSASWAGGPDTGELFF	TGCAGTGCTAGTTGGGCAGGGGGCCCTGACACCGGGGAGCTGTTTTTT
-	-	TRBV6-2/TRBV6-3	TRBJ2-6	CASSYSGSGANVLTF	TGTGCCAGCAGTTACTCGGGCTCTGGGGCCAACGTCCTGACTTTC
-	few	TRBV28	TRBJ2-7	CASSLGVNTYEQYF	TGTGCCAGCAGCCTAGGGGTCAACACCTACGAGCAGTACTTC
-	-	TRBV6-5	TRBJ2-3	CASSYSDTQYF	TGTGCCAGCAGCTACTCAGATACGCAGTATTTT
-	-	TRBV27	TRBJ1-2	CASSRTGYYGYTF	TGTGCCAGCAGTCGGACGGGGTACTATGGCTACACCTTC
TRBD1	-	TRBV28	TRBJ2-7	CASSSERGLSYEQYF	TGTGCCAGCAGTTCCGAGAGGGGGCTTTCCTACGAGCAGTACTTC
-	-	TRBV19	TRBJ2-2	CASSIMGVGTGELFF	TGTGCCAGTAGTATAATGGGGGTAGGGACCGGGGAGCTGTTTTTT
TRBD1	-	TRBV12-3/TRBV12-4	TRBJ1-2	CASSRDRHAGYTF	TGTGCCAGCAGTCGGGACAGACACGCGGGCTACACCTTC
-	-	TRBV14	TRBJ2-1	CASSQVSGTAYNEQFF	TGTGCCAGCAGCCAAGTATCTGGTACCGCCTACAATGAGCAGTTCTTC
-	-	TRBV9	TRBJ1-2	CASSQNTGRSGYTF	TGTGCCAGCAGCCAAAACACCGGGAGGAGTGGCTACACCTTC
-	-	TRBV27	TRBJ2-3	CASSQTQGGSRTDTQYF	TGTGCCAGCAGCCAAACCCAGGGGGGAAGTCGCACAGATACGCAGTATTTT
TRBD2	few	TRBV5-4	TRBJ2-7	CASSLAGTSGSPSYEQYF	TGTGCCAGCAGCTTGGCCGGGACTAGCGGGAGTCCTTCCTACGAGCAGTACTTC
-	-	TRBV20-1	TRBJ2-7	CSASLGGWHEQYF	TGCAGTGCTAGTCTGGGAGGTTGGCACGAGCAGTACTTC
-	once	TRBV6-1	TRBJ1-1	CASSEEGRGRNTEAFF	TGTGCCAGCAGTGAAGAGGGTCGGGGAAGAAACACTGAAGCTTTCTTT
-	-	TRBV27	TRBJ1-2	CASSLSVSGRNYGYTF	TGTGCCAGCAGTTTATCGGTCTCGGGCAGGAACTATGGCTACACCTTC
-	few	TRBV7-9	TRBJ2-7	CASSFGDGYEQYF	TGTGCCAGCAGCTTTGGGGACGGCTACGAGCAGTACTTC
-	-	TRBV5-4	TRBJ2-7	CASSLDRASREQYF	TGTGCCAGCAGCTTGGACCGGGCGTCACGCGAGCAGTACTTC
-	-	TRBV9	TRBJ1-1	CASSVGLGEGNTEAFF	TGTGCCAGCAGCGTAGGATTGGGCGAAGGGAACACTGAAGCTTTCTTT
TRBD1	-	TRBV6-6	TRBJ1-4	CASSYLGQGLQKLFF	TGTGCCAGCAGTTACTTGGGACAGGGTCTTCAAAAACTGTTTTTT
-	-	TRBV5-1	TRBJ2-2	CASSPSPLANTGELFF	TGCGCCAGCAGCCCCTCGCCTCTCGCGAACACCGGGGAGCTGTTTTTT
TRBD1	-	TRBV28	TRBJ1-1	CASSSNYRGLATFF	TGTGCCAGCAGTTCAAATTACAGGGGCCTAGCAACTTTCTTT
TRBD1	-	TRBV19	TRBJ2-6	CASRLPTGGTGANVLTF	TGTGCCAGTAGGCTCCCGACAGGGGGAACTGGGGCCAACGTCCTGACTTTC
-	-	TRBV5-6	TRBJ2-7	CASSLDRVSYEQYF	TGTGCCAGCAGCTTGGACAGGGTCAGCTACGAGCAGTACTTC
-	once	TRBV15	TRBJ2-3	CATSRGRGAPKQYF	TGTGCCACCAGCAGAGGTCGGGGGGCACCGAAGCAGTATTTT
-	-	TRBV28	TRBJ2-4	CASSFRLWGRAKNIQYF	TGTGCCAGCAGTTTTAGGCTTTGGGGAAGAGCCAAAAACATTCAGTACTTC
-	-	TRBV5-1	TRBJ2-1	CASSLVGGEQFF	TGCGCCAGCAGCTTGGTAGGGGGTGAGCAGTTCTTC
-	-	TRBV6-5	TRBJ2-1	CASTSYNEQFF	TGTGCCAGTACATCCTACAATGAGCAGTTCTTC
-	-	TRBV7-2	TRBJ1-1	CASSLTLTEYEAFF	TGTGCCAGCAGCCTCACCCTAACAGAATATGAAGCTTTCTTT
-	-	TRBV12-3/TRBV12-4	TRBJ1-2	CASILGGSGYTF	TGTGCCAGCATCCTTGGGGGGTCTGGCTACACCTTC
-	-	TRBV18	TRBJ1-3	CASSLSAQGNTIYF	TGTGCCAGCTCTCTATCTGCGCAGGGAAACACCATATATTTT
TRBD1	-	TRBV7-9	TRBJ1-1	CACDRGNTEAFF	TGTGCCTGCGACAGGGGGAACACTGAAGCTTTCTTT
-	-	TRBV28	TRBJ1-2	CASSGGYGYTF	TGTGCCAGCAGTGGGGGCTATGGCTACACCTTC
-	-	TRBV7-3	TRBJ2-1	CASSPTPGTTYNEQFF	TGTGCCAGCAGCCCAACCCCCGGGACGACTTACAATGAGCAGTTCTTC
TRBD1	-	TRBV5-1	TRBJ1-3	CASTGQGGNTIYF	TGCGCCAGTACGGGACAGGGAGGAAACACCATATATTTT
TRBD2	-	TRBV5-6	TRBJ2-5	CASSTGLAGGPVQETQYF	TGTGCCAGCAGCACTGGACTAGCGGGAGGGCCGGTCCAAGAGACCCAGTACTTC
TRBD2	-	TRBV28	TRBJ2-1	CASSLQAGGLDEQFF	TGTGCCAGCAGTTTACAAGCGGGAGGGCTGGATGAGCAGTTCTTC
-	-	TRBV28	TRBJ1-5	CASSLNQGNNQPQHF	TGTGCCAGCAGTTTAAATCAGGGGAATAATCAGCCCCAGCATTTT
-	-	TRBV6-1	TRBJ1-5	CASSEGPGGNQPQHF	TGTGCCAGCAGTGAAGGCCCGGGCGGCAATCAGCCCCAGCATTTT
-	-	TRBV28	TRBJ2-5	CASRAADRKETQYF	TGTGCCAGCAGGGCGGCGGACAGAAAAGAGACCCAGTACTTC
-	-	TRBV15	TRBJ1-3	CATSSVSWGNTIYF	TGTGCCACCAGCAGCGTTTCCTGGGGAAACACCATATATTTT
-	-	TRBV5-4	TRBJ2-1	CASSLGAWGDNEQFF	TGTGCCAGCAGCTTGGGGGCATGGGGTGACAATGAGCAGTTCTTC